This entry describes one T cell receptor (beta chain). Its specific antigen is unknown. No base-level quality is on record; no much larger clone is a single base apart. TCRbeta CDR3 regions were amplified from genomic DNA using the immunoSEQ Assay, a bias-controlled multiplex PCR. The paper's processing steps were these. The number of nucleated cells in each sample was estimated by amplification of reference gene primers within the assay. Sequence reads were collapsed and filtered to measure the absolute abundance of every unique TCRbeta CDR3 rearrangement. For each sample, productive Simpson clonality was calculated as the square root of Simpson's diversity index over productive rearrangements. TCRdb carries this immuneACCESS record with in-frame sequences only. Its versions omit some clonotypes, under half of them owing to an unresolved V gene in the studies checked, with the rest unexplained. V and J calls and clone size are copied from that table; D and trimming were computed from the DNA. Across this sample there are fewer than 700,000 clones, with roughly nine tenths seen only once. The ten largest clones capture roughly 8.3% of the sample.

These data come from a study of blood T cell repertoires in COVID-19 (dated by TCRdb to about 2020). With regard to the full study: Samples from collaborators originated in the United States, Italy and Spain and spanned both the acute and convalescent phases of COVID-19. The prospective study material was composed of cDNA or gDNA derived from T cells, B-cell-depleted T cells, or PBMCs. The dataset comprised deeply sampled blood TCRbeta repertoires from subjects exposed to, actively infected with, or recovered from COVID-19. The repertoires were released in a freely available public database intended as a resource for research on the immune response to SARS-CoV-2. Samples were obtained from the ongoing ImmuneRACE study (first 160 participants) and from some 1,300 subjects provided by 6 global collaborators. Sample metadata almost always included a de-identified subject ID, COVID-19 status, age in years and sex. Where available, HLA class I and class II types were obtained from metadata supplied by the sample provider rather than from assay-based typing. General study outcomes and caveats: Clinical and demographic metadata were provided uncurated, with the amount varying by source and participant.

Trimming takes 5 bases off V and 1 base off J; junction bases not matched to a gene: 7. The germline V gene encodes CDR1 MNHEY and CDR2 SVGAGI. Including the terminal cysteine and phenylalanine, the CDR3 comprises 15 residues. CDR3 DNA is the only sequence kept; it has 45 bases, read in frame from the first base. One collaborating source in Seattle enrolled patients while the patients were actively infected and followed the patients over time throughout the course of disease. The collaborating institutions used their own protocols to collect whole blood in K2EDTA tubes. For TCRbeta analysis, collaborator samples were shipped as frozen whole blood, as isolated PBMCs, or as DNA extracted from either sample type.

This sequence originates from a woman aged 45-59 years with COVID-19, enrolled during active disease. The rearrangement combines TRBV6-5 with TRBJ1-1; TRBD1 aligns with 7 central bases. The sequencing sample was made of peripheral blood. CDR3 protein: CASSQLGQPNTEAFF. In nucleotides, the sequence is TGTGCCAGCAGTCAGTTGGGACAGCCGAACACTGAAGCTTTCTTT.